The 2 T cell receptor beta chains below all came from one sample that was sequenced in a study of HIV-infected children after antiretroviral therapy interruption (dated by TCRdb to the late 2010s). The sample's treatment or condition, from its label and the paper: PENTA 11 planned treatment interruption arm or continuous ART arm. Receptor libraries were prepared by 3' RACE. Instrument used: Illumina MiSeq. TCR libraries were generated from RNA by a 3' RACE protocol incorporating unique molecular identifiers so that PCR amplification bias could be corrected. In-frame beta chains were kept once TCRdb had trimmed the public reads at Q25 with fastp and called clones with MiXCR. Every CDR3 protein is listed once, alongside the most common genes and DNA of its rows. The sample yields tens of thousands of distinct CDR3 sequences; about 6% were counted once. Just under 1% of the sample is taken by the ten largest.

Here the sequenced sample was CD45RA+ CD4+ T cells from PBMCs, pooled from several time points, taken from a donor given antiretroviral therapy, either interrupted or continuous. The cell subset or site label corresponds to: naive CD4+ CD45RA+ CD45RO- T cells. The source of these receptors is a pool of human donors with HIV.

This clonotype was seen a few times. The chain employs TRBV28 and TRBJ2-7; D is unclear. Between the trimmed V and J ends, which lost 2 bases and 3 bases, there was a span of 17 bases. This CDR3 has 16 amino acids. Per germline, CDR1 MDHEN and CDR2 SYDVKM. The CDR3 sequence: CASSLDPWAEIYEQYF. Written as DNA, the CDR3 is TGTGCCAGCAGTTTAGATCCTTGGGCCGAGATCTACGAGCAGTACTTC.

This clonotype was seen many times. The J gene is TRBJ2-7, the V gene TRBV7-2; the match to TRBD2 covers 9 bases. This CDR3 is built from 13 residues. Trimming cost V 1 base and J 7 bases; bases outside gene matches: 2. In germline, CDR1 is SGHTA, CDR2 FQGNSA. The CDR3 DNA reads TGTGCCAGCAGCTTAGGAGGACTAGCGGAGCAGTACTTC. Its protein product is CASSLGGLAEQYF.